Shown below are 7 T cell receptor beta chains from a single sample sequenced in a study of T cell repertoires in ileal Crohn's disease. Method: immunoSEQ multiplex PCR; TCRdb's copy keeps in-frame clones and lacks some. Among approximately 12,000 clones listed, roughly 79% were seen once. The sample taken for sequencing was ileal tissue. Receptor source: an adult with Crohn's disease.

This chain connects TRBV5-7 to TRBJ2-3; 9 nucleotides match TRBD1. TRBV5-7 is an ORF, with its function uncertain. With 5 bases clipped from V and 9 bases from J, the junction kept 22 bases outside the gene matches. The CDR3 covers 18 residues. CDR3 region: CASSRRHRVYQGTGTQYF. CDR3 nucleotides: TGTGCCAGCAGTCGACGGCACAGAGTTTACCAGGGGACAGGGACGCAGTATTTT.

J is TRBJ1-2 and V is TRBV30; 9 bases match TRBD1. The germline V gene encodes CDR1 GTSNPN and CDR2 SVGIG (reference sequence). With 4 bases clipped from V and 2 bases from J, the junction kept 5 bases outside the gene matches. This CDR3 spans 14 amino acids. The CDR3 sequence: CAWTDRGRNYGYTF. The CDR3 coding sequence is TGTGCCTGGACGGACAGGGGTAGGAACTATGGCTACACCTTC.

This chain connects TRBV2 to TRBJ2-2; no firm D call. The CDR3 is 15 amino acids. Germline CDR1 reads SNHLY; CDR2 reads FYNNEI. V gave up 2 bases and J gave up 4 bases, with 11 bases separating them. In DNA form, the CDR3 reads TGTGCCAGCAGTGAACGAGGCTACCTCACCGGGGAGCTGTTTTTT. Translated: CASSERGYLTGELFF.

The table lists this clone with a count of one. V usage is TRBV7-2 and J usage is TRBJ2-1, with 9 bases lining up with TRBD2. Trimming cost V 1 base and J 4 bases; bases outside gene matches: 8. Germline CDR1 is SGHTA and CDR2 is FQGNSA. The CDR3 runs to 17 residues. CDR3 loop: CASSLGVSGRSYNEQFF. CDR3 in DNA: TGTGCCAGCAGCTTAGGTGTAAGCGGGAGGAGTTACAATGAGCAGTTCTTC. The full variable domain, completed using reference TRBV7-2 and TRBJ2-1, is GAGVSQSPSNKVTEKGKDVELRCDPISGHTALYWYRQSLGQGLEFLIYFQGNSAPDKSGLPSDRFSAERTGGSVSTLTIQRTQQEDSAVYLCASSLGVSGRSYNEQFFGPGTRLTVL.

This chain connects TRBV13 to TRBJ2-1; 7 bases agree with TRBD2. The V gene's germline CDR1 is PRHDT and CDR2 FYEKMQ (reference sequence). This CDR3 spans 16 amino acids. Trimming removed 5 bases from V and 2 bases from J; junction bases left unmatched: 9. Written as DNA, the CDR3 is TGTGCCAGCAGCCCCTGGGCCGGACTAGCCTACAATGAGCAGTTCTTC. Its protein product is CASSPWAGLAYNEQFF.

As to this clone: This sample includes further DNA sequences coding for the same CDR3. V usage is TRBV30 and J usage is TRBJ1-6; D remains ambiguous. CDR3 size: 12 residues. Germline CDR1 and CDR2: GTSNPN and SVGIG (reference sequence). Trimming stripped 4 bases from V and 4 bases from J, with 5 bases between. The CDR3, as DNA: TGTGCCTGGAAACAGTATAATTCACCCCTCCACTTT. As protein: CAWKQYNSPLHF.

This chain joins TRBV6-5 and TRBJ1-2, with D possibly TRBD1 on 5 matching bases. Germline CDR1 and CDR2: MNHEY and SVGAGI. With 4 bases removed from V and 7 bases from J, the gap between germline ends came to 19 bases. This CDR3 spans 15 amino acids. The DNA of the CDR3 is TGTGCCAGCAGTTTCACACCGTGGCAGGGCGCTGGCTACACCTTC. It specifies CASSFTPWQGAGYTF.